The 6 T cell receptor beta chains listed next were all sequenced from one sample in a study of identical twins. One entry per CDR3 protein results from TCRdb running MiXCR on the 5' RACE reads. This sample carries about 200,000 distinct CDR3 sequences, around 6.8% of them seen once, and the ten largest clones take less than 2%. Separately, the same data were catalogued under a study of yellow fever vaccine responses in identical twins.

The sequenced sample was memory (CD45RO+) T cells sorted from blood. All receptors derive from a woman between 18 and 29 years old in good health.

This clonotype appeared many times. This rearrangement joins TRBV6-2 or TRBV6-3 to TRBJ2-1, with D hard to call. This CDR3 contains 12 residues. Per the germline V gene, CDR1 is MNHEY and CDR2 is SVGEGT. V was cut by 2 bases and J by 7 bases, with 6 bases left in between. The CDR3 bases are TGTGCCAGCAGTTACCGGTTTAATGAGCAGTTCTTC. As protein: CASSYRFNEQFF.

The V and J genes are TRBV5-1 and TRBJ2-1; 9 bases agree with TRBD2. V shed 2 bases, J shed 0 bases, and the junction held 12 bases outside the gene matches. There are 19 residues in the CDR3. CDR1 and CDR2 (germline): SGHRS, YFSETQ. CDR3 region: CASSLQGGRREGSYNEQFF. The CDR3, as DNA: TGCGCCAGCAGCTTACAGGGAGGGCGGCGGGAGGGCTCCTACAATGAGCAGTTCTTC.

This chain connects TRBV27 to TRBJ1-6; 7 bases are shared with TRBD1. The CDR3 extends over 15 amino acids. Unmatched junction bases numbered 10, after V lost 6 bases and J lost 8 bases. Looked up from germline, CDR1 is MNHEY and CDR2 is SMNVEV (reference sequence). The CDR3: CASRKPDRVDSPLHF. For the CDR3, the DNA is TGTGCCAGCAGAAAGCCCGACAGGGTGGATTCACCCCTCCACTTT.

This clonotype was found many times. The chain combines TRBV5-1 with TRBJ2-3; no clear D. This CDR3 has 13 residues. CDR1 is SGHRS and CDR2 is YFSETQ in the germline V gene. V shed 2 bases and J shed 4 bases, with 8 bases lying between them. The DNA for the CDR3 is TGCGCCAGCAGCTTAACGATGGCAGATACGCAGTATTTT. Its translation is CASSLTMADTQYF.

This clonotype showed up just a few times. CDR3 DNA sequence: TGTGCCAGCAGCCCTCGGACTAGCGGGGGTACCGGGGAGCTGTTTTTT. It yields the protein CASSPRTSGGTGELFF. This chain joins TRBV7-8 and TRBJ2-2; TRBD2 agrees at 13 bases. The CDR3 is made up of 16 amino acids. Germline V gene lookup returns CDR1 SGHVS and CDR2 FQNEAQ. V trimming: 5 bases; J trimming: 5 bases; junction bases outside the gene matches: 5.

This chain links TRBV5-1 with TRBJ2-3; TRBD1 matches 11 bases. The ends lost 1 base at V and 4 bases at J; junction bases unmatched: 2. There are 15 residues in the CDR3. Germline V gives CDR1 SGHRS, CDR2 YFSETQ. CDR3 nucleotide sequence: TGCGCCAGCAGCTTGAAGGGACAGGGGGCAGATACGCAGTATTTT. This encodes CASSLKGQGADTQYF. Complete variable domain (other parts from reference TRBV5-1 and TRBJ2-3): KAGVTQTPRYLIKTRGQQVTLSCSPISGHRSVSWYQQTPGQGLQFLFEYFSETQRNKGNFPGRFSGRQFSNSRSEMNVSTLELGDSALYLCASSLKGQGADTQYFGPGTRLTVL.